The 22 T cell receptor beta chains presented below share a single source sample, sequenced in a study of cytomegalovirus exposure and HLA in healthy donors. Primers included in the PCR were 60 Vbeta and 13 Jbeta primers. Sequencing used immunoSEQ multiplex PCR; TCRdb keeps in-frame clones, though not all of them. The sample carries 60,000 to 100,000 clones, more than 60% recorded once. Input material: PBMCs. The receptors were gathered from a male donor in good health and CMV-seropositive.

The rearrangement joins TRBV10-3 to TRBJ2-3, with 7 bases lining up with TRBD1. The CDR3 has 16 amino acids. Germline trimming cut 7 bases from V and 1 base from J; bases unmatched to any gene: 11. Germline V gives CDR1 ENHRY, CDR2 SYGVKD. The CDR3 spells CAIKSTRGRRTDTQYF. The CDR3 nucleotides are TGTGCCATCAAATCAACCAGGGGGAGACGCACAGATACGCAGTATTTT.

This sequence joins TRBV19 and TRBJ1-5, with 7 bases matching TRBD1. V shed 7 bases and J 3 bases; nucleotides not matched to a gene: 3. The CDR3 has 13 amino acids. Germline V gene data show CDR1 as LNHDA and CDR2 as SQIVND (reference sequence). The DNA of the CDR3 is TGTGCCAGTAAGGACAGGACCAATCAGCCCCAGCATTTT. It is translated as CASKDRTNQPQHF.

This clone was seen a handful of times. The rearrangement uses TRBV7-2 and TRBJ2-5, with 7 bases that match TRBD1. Germline trimming cut 5 bases from V and 5 bases from J; bases unmatched to any gene: 8. Germline V gene lookup returns CDR1 SGHTA and CDR2 FQGNSA. CDR3 length equals 14 residues. The CDR3 DNA is TGTGCCAGCAGCCCCCACAGGGGTGGGGAGACCCAGTACTTC. Translation: CASSPHRGGETQYF.

The J gene is TRBJ1-3, the V gene TRBV6-6, with D unclear. Trimming took off 4 bases at V and 0 bases at J, with 10 bases between the two ends. The germline CDR1 and CDR2 sequences are MNHNY and SVGAGI (reference sequence). There are 15 residues in the CDR3. The CDR3 sequence: CASSFLGSSGNTIYF. The CDR3 nucleotides are TGTGCCAGCAGTTTCCTAGGGAGCTCTGGAAACACCATATATTTT.

The gene calls are TRBV5-1 and TRBJ2-3; 12 bases map to TRBD2. CDR3 length: 18 amino acids. Germline CDR1 reads SGHRS; CDR2 reads YFSETQ. The V and J ends lost 7 bases and 0 bases, in that order; junction bases with no gene match: 12. CDR3 sequence: CASQKGLAGLTSTDTQYF. The DNA of the CDR3 is TGCGCCAGCCAGAAGGGACTAGCGGGCCTCACTAGCACAGATACGCAGTATTTT.

The rearrangement uses TRBV19 and TRBJ2-5; 10 bases match TRBD1. CDR3 length equals 14 residues. The germline V gene has CDR1 LNHDA and CDR2 SQIVND (reference sequence). V was pared by 6 bases and J by 5 bases, with 6 bases of the junction left unmatched. The CDR3 DNA is TGTGCCAGTAGCCTGACAGGGGGCGTGGAGACCCAGTACTTC. It yields the protein CASSLTGGVETQYF.

V is TRBV5-1 and J is TRBJ1-6, with D hard to call. V was pared by 2 bases and J by 0 bases, with 9 bases between. The germline V gene encodes CDR1 SGHRS and CDR2 YFSETQ. CDR3 size: 16 residues. This CDR3 is CASSLERSSYNSPLHF. Written as DNA, the CDR3 is TGCGCCAGCAGCTTAGAAAGGAGCTCCTATAATTCACCCCTCCACTTT. Supplemented by reference TRBV5-1 and TRBJ1-6, the full variable domain reads KAGVTQTPRYLIKTRGQQVTLSCSPISGHRSVSWYQQTPGQGLQFLFEYFSETQRNKGNFPGRFSGRQFSNSRSEMNVSTLELGDSALYLCASSLERSSYNSPLHFGNGTRLTVT.

V gene TRBV6-5 combines with J gene TRBJ2-7; D possibly corresponds to TRBD1 (6 bases). Germline CDR1 reads MNHEY; CDR2 reads SVGAGI. Trimming pared 0 bases from V and 4 bases from J, leaving 10 bases between. The CDR3 spans 14 residues. DNA for the CDR3: TGTGCCAGCAGTTACTCCAGGGGAACATACGAGCAGTACTTC. It encodes CASSYSRGTYEQYF.

V is TRBV7-2 and J is TRBJ1-1, with TRBD1 identical over 8 bases. The CDR3 spans 16 residues. Germline CDR1 is SGHTA and CDR2 is FQGNSA. V trimming: 2 bases; J trimming: 3 bases; junction bases outside the gene matches: 8. The CDR3 reads CASSLSRTGIDTEAFF. CDR3 DNA: TGTGCCAGCAGCTTAAGCCGGACAGGGATAGACACTGAAGCTTTCTTT.

This rearrangement joins TRBV5-1 to TRBJ2-2, with D perhaps matching TRBD1 (6 bases). The CDR3 is made up of 15 amino acids. Germline CDR1 SGHRS, CDR2 YFSETQ. V dropped 1 base and J dropped 6 bases, with 13 bases sitting between them. The CDR3 DNA sequence: TGCGCCAGCAGCTTGACAGGGAGTTCGCCCGGGGAGCTGTTTTTT. It codes for CASSLTGSSPGELFF. Looking up the rest from reference TRBV5-1 and TRBJ2-2 gives the full variable domain: KAGVTQTPRYLIKTRGQQVTLSCSPISGHRSVSWYQQTPGQGLQFLFEYFSETQRNKGNFPGRFSGRQFSNSRSEMNVSTLELGDSALYLCASSLTGSSPGELFFGEGSRLTVL.

The CDR3 sequence is CASSLGPASGGGTQYF. The CDR3 DNA sequence: TGTGCCAGCAGCTTAGGACCTGCTAGCGGGGGAGGGACCCAGTACTTC. The chain uses TRBV7-2 and TRBJ2-5, with TRBD2 matching 10 bases. This CDR3 is 16 amino acids long. Germline-derived CDR1 and CDR2 are SGHTA and FQGNSA. V lost 1 base, J lost 7 bases, and 9 bases stayed unmatched.

The rearrangement joins TRBV6-5 to TRBJ1-2; TRBD1 might be the D (6 bases). V was trimmed by 5 bases and J by 2 bases, leaving 15 bases between them. Germline lookup yields CDR1 MNHEY and CDR2 SVGAGI. The CDR3 spans 15 residues. CDR3 DNA: TGTGCCAGCAGTCCCACAGGGAGACCCAACTATGGCTACACCTTC. Protein sequence: CASSPTGRPNYGYTF.

This clone was seen only once. The rearrangement joins TRBV15 to TRBJ1-2; no firm D call. Trimming cost V 0 bases and J 5 bases, with 13 bases left between them. The CDR3 extends over 15 amino acids. The germline gives CDR1 LNHNV, CDR2 YYDKDF (reference sequence). For the CDR3, the DNA is TGTGCCACCAGCAGAGACACCGGGTTATCGTATGGCTACACCTTC. Amino acids: CATSRDTGLSYGYTF.

J is TRBJ2-7 and V is TRBV6-1, with D possibly TRBD1 on 5 matching bases. The CDR3 loop spans 16 amino acids. V lost 3 bases to trimming and J lost 4 bases, with 19 bases between them. The germline gives CDR1 MNHNS, CDR2 SASEGT. CDR3: CASSEWQGKALYEQYF. DNA of the CDR3: TGTGCCAGCAGTGAGTGGCAGGGAAAGGCTCTTTACGAGCAGTACTTC.

This chain joins TRBV5-1 and TRBJ2-5, with no clear D. The better agreement between TRBJ2-7 and the DNA end casts doubt on the J call. Germline values: CDR1 SGHRS, CDR2 YFSETQ. The CDR3 sequence is 15 residues long. The CDR3: CASSLVSGPTYEQYF. The CDR3 coding sequence is TGCGCCAGCAGCTTGGTGTCAGGCCCCACCTACGAGCAGTACTTC.

The CDR3 nucleotides are TGTGCCAGCAGCCCTGGACTAGATATCGATACGCAGTATTTT. It is translated as CASSPGLDIDTQYF. V usage is TRBV5-6 and J usage is TRBJ2-3; 7 nucleotides line up with TRBD2. This CDR3 region has 14 residues. Germline assignment: CDR1 SGHDT and CDR2 YYEEEE. The V segment lost 4 bases and the J segment 6 bases; nucleotides outside the gene matches: 8.

The genes are TRBV9 and TRBJ1-3, with a possible D match to TRBD1 (5 bases). The V gene's germline CDR1 is SGDLS and CDR2 YYNGEE. Trimming shortened V by 4 bases and J by 9 bases, and 14 bases separated the two germline ends. The CDR3 sequence is 13 residues long. Here the CDR3 DNA reads TGTGCCAGCAGCCCTCGCTGGGGCGGCACCATATATTTT. This encodes CASSPRWGGTIYF.

The V and J genes are TRBV6-6 and TRBJ1-1, with TRBD1 as a possible D gene (5 bases). The CDR3 is 13 amino acids. Germline-derived CDR1 and CDR2 are MNHNY and SVGAGI (reference sequence). Trimming removed 7 bases at V and 2 bases at J, with 11 bases between. The CDR3 DNA reads TGTGCCAGCATCTTGGGGGGAAACACTGAAGCTTTCTTT. Encoded protein: CASILGGNTEAFF.

The table lists this clone with a few counts. The chain couples TRBV27 to TRBJ2-7; TRBD2 matches 8 bases. The germline gives CDR1 MNHEY, CDR2 SMNVEV (reference sequence). J was trimmed by 5 bases and V by 7 bases; bases with no gene match: 10. The CDR3 sequence is 14 residues long. The CDR3 here is CASTREGWHNEQYF. DNA of the CDR3: TGTGCCAGCACCCGGGAGGGGTGGCATAACGAGCAGTACTTC.

The chain couples TRBV27 to TRBJ1-5; D not certain. The CDR3 extends over 16 amino acids. Trimming shortened V by 1 base and J by 7 bases, and 17 bases separated the two germline ends. Germline V gives CDR1 MNHEY, CDR2 SMNVEV (reference sequence). The DNA of the CDR3 is TGTGCCAGCAGTTTATGGGGAGGGAATCGGGGACAGCCCCAGCATTTT. Translation gives CASSLWGGNRGQPQHF.

CDR3 nucleotides: TGCGCCAGCAGCTCAACACAGGGCGGGGAGACCCAGTACTTC. Its translation: CASSSTQGGETQYF. The chain uses TRBV5-1 and TRBJ2-5; perhaps TRBD1 as D (6 bases). Germline values: CDR1 SGHRS, CDR2 YFSETQ. V was clipped by 3 bases and J by 5 bases, with 14 bases between them. This CDR3 has 14 residues.

The chain has TRBV9 and TRBJ2-7, with 10 bases that match TRBD2. Germline loops: CDR1 SGDLS, CDR2 YYNGEE. J gave up 3 bases and V 4 bases, and 7 bases lay outside the gene matches. The CDR3 covers 15 residues. The CDR3 is CASSTGLAVNYEQYF. CDR3 nucleotide sequence: TGTGCCAGCAGCACCGGACTAGCGGTAAACTACGAGCAGTACTTC.